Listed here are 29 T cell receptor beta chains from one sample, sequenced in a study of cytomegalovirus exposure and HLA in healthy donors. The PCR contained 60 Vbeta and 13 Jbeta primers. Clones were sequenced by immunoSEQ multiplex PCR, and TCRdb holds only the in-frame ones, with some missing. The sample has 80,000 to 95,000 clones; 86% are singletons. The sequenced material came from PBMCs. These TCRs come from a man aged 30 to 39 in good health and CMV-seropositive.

CDR3 in DNA: TGCGCCAGCAGTGAGCCCTGGACTAGCGGGAGGGCCTTTGTCGGCTCCTACGAGCAGTACTTC. This codes for CASSEPWTSGRAFVGSYEQYF. This rearrangement joins TRBV10-1 to TRBJ2-7, with 15 bases matching TRBD2. The CDR3 spans 21 residues. CDR1 is WNHNN, CDR2 SYGVQD, per germline (reference sequence). The ends lost 2 bases at V and 0 bases at J; junction bases unmatched: 14.

CDR3 sequence (DNA): TGCAGCGTGTTAGGGACTAGCGGATACAATGAGCAGTTCTTC. This sequence encodes CSVLGTSGYNEQFF. V is TRBV29-1 and J is TRBJ2-1; the match to TRBD2 covers 11 bases. The CDR3 is made up of 14 amino acids. V was clipped by 6 bases and J by 4 bases; unmatched bases: 5. Germline V gives CDR1 SQVTM, CDR2 ANQGSEA.

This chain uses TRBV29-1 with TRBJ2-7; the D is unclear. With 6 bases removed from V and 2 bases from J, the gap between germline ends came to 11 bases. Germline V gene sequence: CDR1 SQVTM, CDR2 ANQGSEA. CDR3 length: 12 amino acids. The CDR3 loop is CSVAPAAYEQYF. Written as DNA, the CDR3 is TGCAGCGTGGCTCCCGCGGCCTACGAGCAGTACTTC.

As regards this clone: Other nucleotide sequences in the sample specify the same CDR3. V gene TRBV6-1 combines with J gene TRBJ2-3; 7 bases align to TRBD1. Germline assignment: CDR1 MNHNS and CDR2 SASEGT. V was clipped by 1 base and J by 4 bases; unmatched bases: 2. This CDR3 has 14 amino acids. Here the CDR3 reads CASSEGQGPDTQYF. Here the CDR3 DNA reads TGTGCCAGCAGTGAAGGACAGGGACCAGATACGCAGTATTTT.

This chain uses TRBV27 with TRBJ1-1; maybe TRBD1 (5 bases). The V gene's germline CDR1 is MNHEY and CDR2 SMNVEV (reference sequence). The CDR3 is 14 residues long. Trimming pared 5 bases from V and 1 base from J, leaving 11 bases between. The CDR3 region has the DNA TGTGCCAGCAGTCGAAGGGGCGGGAACACTGAAGCTTTCTTT. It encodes CASSRRGGNTEAFF.

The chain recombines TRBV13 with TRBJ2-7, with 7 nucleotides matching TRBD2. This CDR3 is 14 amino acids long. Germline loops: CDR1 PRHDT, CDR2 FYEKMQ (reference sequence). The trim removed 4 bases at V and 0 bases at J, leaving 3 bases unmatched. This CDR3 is CASSWTGGSYEQYF. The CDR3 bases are TGTGCCAGCAGCTGGACGGGGGGCTCCTACGAGCAGTACTTC.

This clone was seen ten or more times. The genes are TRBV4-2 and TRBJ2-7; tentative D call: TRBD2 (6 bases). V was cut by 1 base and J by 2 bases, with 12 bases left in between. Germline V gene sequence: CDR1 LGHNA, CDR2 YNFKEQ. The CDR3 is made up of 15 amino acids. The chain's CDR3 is CASSQVLGLTYEQYF. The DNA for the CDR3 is TGTGCCAGCAGCCAAGTATTGGGACTCACCTACGAGCAGTACTTC.

The CDR3, as DNA: TGTGCCAGCAGACCTATAGCGGGCAGCTCCTACAATGAGCAGTTCTTC. Its translation: CASRPIAGSSYNEQFF. The rearrangement links TRBV11-2 to TRBJ2-1; the match to TRBD2 covers 7 bases. In germline, CDR1 is SGHAT, CDR2 FQNNGV. The CDR3 has 16 amino acids. V gave up 6 bases and J gave up 0 bases; unmatched junction bases: 8. The full variable domain, its missing parts supplied by reference TRBV11-2 and TRBJ2-1, is EAGVAQSPRYKIIEKRQSVAFWCNPISGHATLYWYQQILGQGPKLLIQFQNNGVVDDSQLPKDRFSAERLKGVDSTLKIQPAKLEDSAVYLCASRPIAGSSYNEQFFGPGTRLTVL.

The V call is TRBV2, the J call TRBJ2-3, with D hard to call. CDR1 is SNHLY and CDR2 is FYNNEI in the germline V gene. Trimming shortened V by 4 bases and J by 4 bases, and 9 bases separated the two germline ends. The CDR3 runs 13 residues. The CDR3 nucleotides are TGTGCCAGCAGTGGATTAGTTGCAGATACGCAGTATTTT. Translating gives CASSGLVADTQYF.

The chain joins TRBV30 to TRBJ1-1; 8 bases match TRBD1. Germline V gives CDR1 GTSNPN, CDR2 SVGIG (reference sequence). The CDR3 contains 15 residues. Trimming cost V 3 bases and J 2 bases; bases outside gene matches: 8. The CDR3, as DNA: TGTGCCTGGAGCCGGATGGGACAGGCTAACACTGAAGCTTTCTTT. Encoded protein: CAWSRMGQANTEAFF.

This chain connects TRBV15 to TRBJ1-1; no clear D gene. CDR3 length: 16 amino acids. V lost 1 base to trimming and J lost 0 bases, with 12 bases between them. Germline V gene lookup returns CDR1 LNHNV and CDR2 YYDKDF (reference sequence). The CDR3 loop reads CATSRGGGIMNTEAFF. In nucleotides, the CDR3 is TGTGCCACCAGCAGAGGAGGTGGCATCATGAACACTGAAGCTTTCTTT. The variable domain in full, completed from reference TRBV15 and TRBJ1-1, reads DAMVIQNPRYQVTQFGKPVTLSCSQTLNHNVMYWYQQKSSQAPKLLFHYYDKDFNNEADTPDNFQSRRPNTSFCFLDIRSPGLGDTAMYLCATSRGGGIMNTEAFFGQGTRLTVV.

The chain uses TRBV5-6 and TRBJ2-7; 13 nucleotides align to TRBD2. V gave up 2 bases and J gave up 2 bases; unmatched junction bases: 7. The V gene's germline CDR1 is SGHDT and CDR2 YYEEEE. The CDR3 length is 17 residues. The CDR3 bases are TGTGCCAGCAGCTTATTCACCGGACTAGCGGGAGCCTACGAGCAGTACTTC. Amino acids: CASSLFTGLAGAYEQYF.

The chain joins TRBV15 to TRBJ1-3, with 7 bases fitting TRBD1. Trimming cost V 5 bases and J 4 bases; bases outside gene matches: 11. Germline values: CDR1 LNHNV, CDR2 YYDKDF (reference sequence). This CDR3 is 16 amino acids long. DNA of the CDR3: TGTGCCACCAGCGCTCGACTAGGGACAGCCGGAAACACCATATATTTT. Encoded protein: CATSARLGTAGNTIYF.

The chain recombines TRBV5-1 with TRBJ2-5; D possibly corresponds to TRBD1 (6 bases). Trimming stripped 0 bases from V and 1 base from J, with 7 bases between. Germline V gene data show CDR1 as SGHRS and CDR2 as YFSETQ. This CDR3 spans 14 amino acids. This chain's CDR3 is CASSLVTGQETQYF. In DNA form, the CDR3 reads TGCGCCAGCAGCTTGGTGACAGGCCAAGAGACCCAGTACTTC. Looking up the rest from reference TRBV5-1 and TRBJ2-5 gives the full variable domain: KAGVTQTPRYLIKTRGQQVTLSCSPISGHRSVSWYQQTPGQGLQFLFEYFSETQRNKGNFPGRFSGRQFSNSRSEMNVSTLELGDSALYLCASSLVTGQETQYFGPGTRLLVL.

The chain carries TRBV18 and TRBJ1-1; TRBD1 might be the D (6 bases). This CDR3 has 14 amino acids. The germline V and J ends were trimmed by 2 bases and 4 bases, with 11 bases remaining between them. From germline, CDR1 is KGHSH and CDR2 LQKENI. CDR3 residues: CASSPTGRSTEAFF. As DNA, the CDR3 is TGTGCCAGCTCACCAACAGGGAGATCCACTGAAGCTTTCTTT.

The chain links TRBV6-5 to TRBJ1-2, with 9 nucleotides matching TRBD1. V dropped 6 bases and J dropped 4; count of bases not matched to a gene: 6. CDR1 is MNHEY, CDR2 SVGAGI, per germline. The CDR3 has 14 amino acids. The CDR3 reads CASRVGQGIYGYTF. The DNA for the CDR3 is TGTGCCAGCAGGGTAGGACAGGGGATCTATGGCTACACCTTC.

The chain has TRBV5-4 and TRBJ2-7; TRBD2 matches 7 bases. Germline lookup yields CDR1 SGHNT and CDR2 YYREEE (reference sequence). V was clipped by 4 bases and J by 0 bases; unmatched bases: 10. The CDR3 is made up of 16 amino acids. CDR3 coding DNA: TGTGCCAGCAGCCCACGAGCGGGACTCAGCTCCTACGAGCAGTACTTC. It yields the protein CASSPRAGLSSYEQYF.

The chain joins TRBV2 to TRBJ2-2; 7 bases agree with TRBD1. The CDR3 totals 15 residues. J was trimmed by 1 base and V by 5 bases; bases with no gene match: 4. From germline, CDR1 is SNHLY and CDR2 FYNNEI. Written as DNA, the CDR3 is TGTGCCAGCAGTTTGAGGGGGCGGAACACCGGGGAGCTGTTTTTT. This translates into CASSLRGRNTGELFF.

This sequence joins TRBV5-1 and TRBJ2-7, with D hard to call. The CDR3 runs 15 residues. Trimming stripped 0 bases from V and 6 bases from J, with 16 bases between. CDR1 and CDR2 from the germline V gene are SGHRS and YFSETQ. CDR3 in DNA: TGCGCCAGCAGCTTGGCGGCGTCTCAGGTGGGCGAGCAGTACTTC. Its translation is CASSLAASQVGEQYF.

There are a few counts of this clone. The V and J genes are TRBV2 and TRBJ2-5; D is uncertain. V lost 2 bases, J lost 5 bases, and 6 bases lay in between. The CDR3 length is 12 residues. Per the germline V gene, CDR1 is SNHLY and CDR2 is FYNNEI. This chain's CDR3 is CASSEMRETQYF. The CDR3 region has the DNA TGTGCCAGCAGTGAAATGCGTGAGACCCAGTACTTC. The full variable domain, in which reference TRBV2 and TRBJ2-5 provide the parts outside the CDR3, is EPEVTQTPSHQVTQMGQEVILRCVPISNHLYFYWYRQILGQKVEFLVSFYNNEISEKSEIFDDQFSVERPDGSNFTLKIRSTKLEDSAMYFCASSEMRETQYFGPGTRLLVL.

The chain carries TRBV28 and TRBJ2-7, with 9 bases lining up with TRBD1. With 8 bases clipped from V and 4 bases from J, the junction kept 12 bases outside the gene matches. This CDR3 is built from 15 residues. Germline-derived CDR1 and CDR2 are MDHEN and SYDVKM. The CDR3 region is CASGAEGTGSYEQYF. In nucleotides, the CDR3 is TGTGCCAGCGGAGCGGAAGGGACAGGGAGTTACGAGCAGTACTTC.

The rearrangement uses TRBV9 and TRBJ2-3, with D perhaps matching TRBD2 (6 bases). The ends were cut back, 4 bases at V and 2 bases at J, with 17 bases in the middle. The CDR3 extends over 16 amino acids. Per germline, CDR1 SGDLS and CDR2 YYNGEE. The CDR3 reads CASSSNLALSTDTQYF. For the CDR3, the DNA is TGTGCCAGCAGCTCAAATCTAGCGCTATCCACAGATACGCAGTATTTT.

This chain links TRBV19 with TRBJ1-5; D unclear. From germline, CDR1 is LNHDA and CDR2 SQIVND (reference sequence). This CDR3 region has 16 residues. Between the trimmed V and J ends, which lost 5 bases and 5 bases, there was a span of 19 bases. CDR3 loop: CASSLEGRLVHQPQHF. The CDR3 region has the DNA TGTGCCAGTAGTCTGGAAGGCAGGCTGGTCCATCAGCCCCAGCATTTT.

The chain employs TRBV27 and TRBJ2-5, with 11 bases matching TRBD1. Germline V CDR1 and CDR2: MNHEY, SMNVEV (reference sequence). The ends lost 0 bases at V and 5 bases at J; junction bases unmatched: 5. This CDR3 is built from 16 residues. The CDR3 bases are TGTGCCAGCAGTTTATCCCGGACAGGGGGCCGTGAGACCCAGTACTTC. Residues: CASSLSRTGGRETQYF.

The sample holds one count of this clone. The CDR3 loop is CASSLVRAGDTQYF. The CDR3 region has the DNA TGTGCCAGCAGCTTAGTCCGGGCGGGGGATACGCAGTATTTT. This rearrangement joins TRBV7-3 to TRBJ2-3, with D tentatively TRBD2 (6 bases). The germline V gene encodes CDR1 SGHTA and CDR2 FQGTGA. This CDR3 spans 14 amino acids. Trimming removed 2 bases from V and 6 bases from J, with 12 bases in between.

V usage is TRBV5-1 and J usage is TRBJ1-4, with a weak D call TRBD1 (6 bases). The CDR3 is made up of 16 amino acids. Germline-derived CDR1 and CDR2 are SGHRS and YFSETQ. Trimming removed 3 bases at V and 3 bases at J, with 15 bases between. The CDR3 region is CASSYSTGNANEKLFF. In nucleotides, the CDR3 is TGCGCCAGCAGCTATTCAACAGGGAATGCTAATGAAAAACTGTTTTTT.

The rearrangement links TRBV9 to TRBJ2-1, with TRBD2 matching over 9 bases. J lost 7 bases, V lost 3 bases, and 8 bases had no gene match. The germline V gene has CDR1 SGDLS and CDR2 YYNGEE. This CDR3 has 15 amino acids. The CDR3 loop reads CASSAVAGVWNEQFF. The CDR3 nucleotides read TGTGCCAGCAGCGCAGTAGCGGGAGTTTGGAATGAGCAGTTCTTC.

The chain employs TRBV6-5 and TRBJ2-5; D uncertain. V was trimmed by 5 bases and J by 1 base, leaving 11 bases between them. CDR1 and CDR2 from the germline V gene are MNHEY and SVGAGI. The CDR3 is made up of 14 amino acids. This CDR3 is CASSTNSFQETQYF. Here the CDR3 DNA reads TGTGCCAGCAGTACGAACAGTTTCCAAGAGACCCAGTACTTC.

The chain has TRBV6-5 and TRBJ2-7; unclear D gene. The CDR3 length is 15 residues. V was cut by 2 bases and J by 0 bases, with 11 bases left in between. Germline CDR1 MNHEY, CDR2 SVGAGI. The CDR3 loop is CASSYTRPTSYEQYF. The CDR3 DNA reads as TGTGCCAGCAGTTACACTCGTCCAACCTCCTACGAGCAGTACTTC.